These 10 T cell receptor beta chains were all obtained from the same sample, sequenced in a study of blood T cell repertoires in COVID-19. Produced via immunoSEQ multiplex PCR; TCRdb's table is partial and in-frame only. The sample gives some 50,000 clones, 75% to 85% of which show up once; about 7.6% is in the top ten. Sequencing was performed on peripheral blood. The receptors derive from a human donor in a cohort sampled during active COVID-19.

This clone was detected once. The V gene is TRBV18, the J gene TRBJ2-2; TRBD1 aligns across 11 bases. Germline V CDR1 and CDR2: KGHSH, LQKENI. J gave up 3 bases and V 6 bases, and 3 bases lay outside the gene matches. The CDR3 has 15 amino acids. In nucleotides, the CDR3 is TGTGCCAGCTCCCAGGACAGGGGGCACACCGGGGAGCTGTTTTTT. Translated, it gives CASSQDRGHTGELFF.

V gene TRBV4-1 combines with J gene TRBJ1-4; 8 bases fit TRBD1. Germline trimming cut 4 bases from V and 7 bases from J; bases unmatched to any gene: 5. Germline V gene data show CDR1 as MGHRA and CDR2 as YSYEKL. The CDR3 runs to 14 residues. Written as DNA, the CDR3 is TGCGCCAGCAGCCCCCAGGGGGCTTTTGAAAAACTGTTTTTT. Residues: CASSPQGAFEKLFF.

This chain uses TRBV27 with TRBJ2-7, with TRBD1 matching 8 bases. In germline, CDR1 is MNHEY, CDR2 SMNVEV (reference sequence). With V trimmed by 6 bases and J by 6 bases, 10 bases remained unmatched. The CDR3 totals 14 residues. The CDR3: CASSPRGQGSEQYF. Here the CDR3 DNA reads TGTGCCAGCAGCCCCAGGGGGCAAGGTAGCGAGCAGTACTTC.

The chain carries TRBV4-2 and TRBJ2-5; 9 nucleotides match TRBD2. The CDR3 runs to 16 residues. Germline CDR1 reads LGHNA; CDR2 reads YNFKEQ. V shed 4 bases and J 5 bases; nucleotides not matched to a gene: 11. CDR3 loop: CASSRGGGRAGETQYF. The CDR3, as DNA: TGTGCCAGCAGCCGGGGTGGCGGGAGGGCCGGGGAGACCCAGTACTTC.

The chain has TRBV7-2 and TRBJ2-7; 7 bases are a match to TRBD2. The V and J ends lost 2 bases and 4 bases, in that order; junction bases with no gene match: 14. The CDR3 loop spans 17 amino acids. Germline V gene data show CDR1 as SGHTA and CDR2 as FQGNSA. The CDR3 spells CASSLSAGVVGEYEQYF. Here the CDR3 DNA reads TGTGCCAGCAGCTTATCGGCGGGAGTTGTAGGAGAGTACGAGCAGTACTTC.

The CDR3 region is CASQDRGNHGTQYF. CDR3 coding DNA: TGTGCCAGCCAGGACAGGGGGAACCACGGGACCCAGTACTTC. This rearrangement joins TRBV6-5 to TRBJ2-5; 10 bases agree with TRBD1. Germline CDR1 reads MNHEY; CDR2 reads SVGAGI. J lost 7 bases, V lost 8 bases, and 10 bases had no gene match. There are 14 residues in the CDR3.

The V and J genes are TRBV11-2 and TRBJ1-2; 7 nucleotides match TRBD1. V shed 5 bases and J 4 bases; nucleotides not matched to a gene: 10. Germline lookup yields CDR1 SGHAT and CDR2 FQNNGV. The CDR3 consists of 15 residues. This CDR3 is CASSPLRGMAYGYTF. The CDR3 DNA follows: TGTGCCAGCAGCCCCCTCAGGGGGATGGCCTATGGCTACACCTTC.

The sample holds one count of this clone. The chain is built from TRBV15 and TRBJ1-1, with 9 bases aligning to TRBD1. Germline V CDR1 and CDR2: LNHNV, YYDKDF (reference sequence). The CDR3 has 14 amino acids. Unmatched junction bases numbered 7, after V lost 5 bases and J lost 6 bases. The CDR3, as DNA: TGTGCCACCAGCTCGCCTACAGGGGGCCCTGAAGCTTTCTTT. Translating gives CATSSPTGGPEAFF.

The DNA of the CDR3 is TGTGCCAGCAGTTTATCCCGGACAGGGGACACCGGGGAGCTGTTTTTT. It encodes CASSLSRTGDTGELFF. V usage is TRBV27 and J usage is TRBJ2-2, with 9 bases that match TRBD1. The germline V gene encodes CDR1 MNHEY and CDR2 SMNVEV (reference sequence). Losses at the gene ends were 0 bases for V and 3 bases for J; bases not matched to a gene: 2. The CDR3 loop spans 16 amino acids.

The chain employs TRBV12-5 and TRBJ1-1, with TRBD1 matching 7 bases. Germline trimming cut 5 bases from V and 3 bases from J; bases unmatched to any gene: 12. This CDR3 comprises 16 residues. Germline lookup yields CDR1 LGHNT and CDR2 FRNRAP. CDR3 bases: TGTGCTAGTGGTCCTTCCCAGGGGCAGGGGGACACTGAAGCTTTCTTT. This sequence encodes CASGPSQGQGDTEAFF.